This TCR beta chain came from a study of blood T cell repertoires in COVID-19. Study at large: Samples representing acute and convalescent COVID-19 were sourced from the United States, Italy and Spain. Sources were T cells, B-cell-depleted T cells, or PBMCs; the material itself was cDNA or gDNA.

For this clone: One end of the junction varies from germline; a read error may be responsible.

Original processing notes: Amplified reference gene primers provided the basis for estimating nucleated cell counts. Repertoires were generated with immunoSEQ multiplex PCR, while TCRdb's copy carries only in-frame clones and drops some. V and J calls and clone size are copied from that table; D and trimming were computed from the DNA. This table has about 160,000 clones, approximately 90% appearing once. The sequence was obtained from a man over 45 with acute or convalescent COVID-19. Sequencing used peripheral blood.

CDR3 sequence (DNA): TGTGCTAGCAGTCAGGGTTCCTACAATGAGCAGTTCTTC. Translation gives CASSQGSYNEQFF. The chain employs TRBV7-7 and TRBJ2-1; tentatively, D is TRBD1 (5 bases). The CDR3 length is 13 residues. Germline-derived CDR1 and CDR2 are SSHAT and FNYEAQ (reference sequence).